One T cell receptor (beta chain) is described in this entry. The data were obtained in a study of T cells in Graves' hyperthyroidism and ophthalmopathy. The junction had 13 bases not matched to a gene; V was cut back by 3 bases and J by 2 bases. Germline V lookup: CDR1 SGDLS, CDR2 YYNGEE. The CDR3 sequence is 17 residues long. Researchers took RNA transcripts and amplified the TCR beta CDR3 regions from them. HTBI primers were the set used in a first-round RT-PCR of the TCR CDR3. TCRdb called the multiplex PCR reads again in MiXCR, with one record for every CDR3 protein. This table has roughly 740,000 distinct CDR3 sequences, approximately 16% appearing once.

The chain uses TRBV9 and TRBJ1-2; 7 bases fit TRBD1. This receptor was identified in a man between 18 and 29 years old with Graves' hyperthyroidism. Sequenced material: blood. The CDR3 loop is CASSGGGEYSPNYGYTF. CDR3 sequence (DNA): TGTGCCAGCAGCGGAGGGGGCGAGTACTCCCCGAACTATGGCTACACCTTC. Full variable domain (rest looked up from reference TRBV9 and TRBJ1-2): DSGVTQTPKHLITATGQRVTLRCSPRSGDLSVYWYQQSLDQGLQFLIQYYNGEERAKGNILERFSAQQFPDLHSELNLSSLELGDSALYFCASSGGGEYSPNYGYTFGSGTRLTVV.